This T cell receptor beta chain came from a study of blood T cell repertoires in COVID-19. Study-wide background: Specimens from acute and convalescent COVID-19 originated in the United States, Italy and Spain. In each case, the material was cDNA or gDNA derived from T cells, B-cell-depleted T cells, or PBMCs.

As originally analysed: Estimation of nucleated cell counts relied on the amplification of reference gene primers. Libraries were prepared by immunoSEQ multiplex PCR; TCRdb keeps only in-frame clonotypes and omits some of them. The D gene and trimming were derived from the DNA, and the V and J assignments and clone size from that table. This table holds approximately 97,000 clones, over 75% found once. This clone occurred a few times. The specimen sequenced was peripheral blood. This TCR was sampled from a human donor in a cohort sampled during active COVID-19.

In DNA, the CDR3 is TGCGCCAGCAGTGACGAACCAAGGCCTAACGGGTACGAGCAGTACTTC. Translating gives CASSDEPRPNGYEQYF. V usage is TRBV10-1 and J usage is TRBJ2-7; D remains ambiguous. The CDR3 totals 16 residues. With 3 bases removed from V and 4 bases from J, the gap between germline ends came to 19 bases. Germline V gene lookup returns CDR1 WNHNN and CDR2 SYGVQD (reference sequence).